The 25 T cell receptor beta chains presented below share a single source sample, sequenced in a study of CD8+CD57+ T cells in acquired aplastic anemia. Flow cytometry had shown expanded CD8+CD57+ cells in the patients chosen for sequencing. Genomic DNA acted as the template from which TCR beta VDJ combination and CDR3 sequence profiling were carried out. TCRdb redid the calling of the reads with MiXCR, one entry per CDR3 protein. The sample has around 430,000 distinct CDR3 sequences, around 30% seen once. The specimen was sorted CD4+, CD8+, or CD8+CD57+ T cells (not recorded which) from PBMCs. These receptors were collected from a human donor with aplastic anemia.

This clonotype was seen ten or more times. The chain combines TRBV2 with TRBJ2-2; D is unclear. Germline lookup yields CDR1 SNHLY and CDR2 FYNNEI. The CDR3 loop spans 12 amino acids. V was pared by 6 bases and J by 8 bases, with 10 bases between. The DNA for the CDR3 is TGTGCCAGCAGGCCGGACCTTGGGGAGCTGTTTTTT. It translates to CASRPDLGELFF.

This clonotype has only a few counts. V usage is TRBV7-9 and J usage is TRBJ2-2, with a tentative D call TRBD1 (5 bases). Germline CDR1 is SEHNR and CDR2 is FQNEAQ (reference sequence). This CDR3 is built from 12 residues. Trimming pared 6 bases from V and 6 bases from J, leaving 8 bases between. This chain's CDR3 is CASSAGSGELFF. As DNA, the CDR3 is TGTGCCAGCAGTGCAGGGTCCGGGGAGCTGTTTTTT.

The V call is TRBV11-2, the J call TRBJ1-3, with D unresolved. Germline CDR1 SGHAT, CDR2 FQNNGV. The CDR3 spans 16 residues. Trimming stripped 3 bases from V and 4 bases from J, with 16 bases between. CDR3 sequence reads: CASSFRFGFSGNTIYF. CDR3 DNA sequence: TGTGCCAGCAGCTTTCGCTTTGGTTTCTCCGGAAACACCATATATTTT.

The sample holds a few counts of this clonotype. One end of the junction is discordant with germline, which a read error may explain. The rearrangement links TRBV7-2 to TRBJ1-4; unclear D gene. Germline CDR1 is SGHTA and CDR2 is FQGNSA. CDR3 size: 12 residues. In DNA form, the CDR3 reads TGCGCCAGCAGTGATGCCGGGGAAAAACTGTTTTTT. Translated: CASSDAGEKLFF.

With respect to this clonotype: The junction does not match germline at one end; this may be a read error. The V and J genes are TRBV4-1 and TRBJ2-3; 9 bases match TRBD2. This CDR3 has 16 amino acids. The germline gives CDR1 MGHRA, CDR2 YSYEKL. The CDR3 loop is CASNQAASGGTDTQYF. The CDR3 bases are TGCGCCAGCAACCAAGCCGCTAGCGGGGGCACAGATACGCAGTATTTT.

V and J are TRBV15 and TRBJ2-7; maybe TRBD2 (5 bases). Between the trimmed V and J ends, which lost 0 bases and 2 bases, there was a span of 11 bases. The CDR3 covers 15 residues. Germline V CDR1 and CDR2: LNHNV, YYDKDF (reference sequence). CDR3 sequence: CATSRDFRGTYEQYF. CDR3 DNA: TGTGCCACCAGCAGAGATTTCCGGGGTACCTACGAGCAGTACTTC. The entire variable domain, with the rest obtained from reference TRBV15 and TRBJ2-7, is as follows: DAMVIQNPRYQVTQFGKPVTLSCSQTLNHNVMYWYQQKSSQAPKLLFHYYDKDFNNEADTPDNFQSRRPNTSFCFLDIRSPGLGDTAMYLCATSRDFRGTYEQYFGPGTRLTVT.

This clonotype appeared many times. The gene calls are TRBV5-1 and TRBJ1-5; the D gene is possibly TRBD1 (6 bases). Trimming removed 0 bases at V and 7 bases at J, with 8 bases between. Germline loops: CDR1 SGHRS, CDR2 YFSETQ. The CDR3 sequence is 13 residues long. CDR3 nucleotides: TGCGCCAGCAGCTTGGGACAGGACCAGCCCCAGCATTTT. This encodes CASSLGQDQPQHF.

There are a few counts of this clonotype. The chain joins TRBV9 to TRBJ1-1; D not resolved. The V and J ends lost 5 bases and 6 bases respectively, with 14 bases between them. The CDR3 is 13 residues long. Germline CDR1 is SGDLS and CDR2 is YYNGEE. The CDR3 sequence is CASRPDGLAEAFF. CDR3 DNA sequence: TGTGCCAGCAGACCGGACGGGCTTGCTGAAGCTTTCTTT.

Concerning this clonotype: No conserved phenylalanine or tryptophan is present at the end of the CDR3, so a read error is the likely explanation. V is TRBV20-1 and J is TRBJ1-1; 9 bases are shared with TRBD1. Germline V gives CDR1 DFQATT, CDR2 SNEGSKA (reference sequence). After removal of 5 bases from V and 5 bases from J, the junction contained 9 bases not matched to a gene. This CDR3 is 14 amino acids long. The CDR3 is CSAGTTGGTTEAFL. CDR3 nucleotides: TGCAGTGCTGGCACGACAGGGGGGACGACTGAAGCTTTCCTT.

The chain carries TRBV19 and TRBJ2-2, with 9 bases that match TRBD1. In germline, CDR1 is LNHDA, CDR2 SQIVND (reference sequence). This CDR3 is 17 amino acids long. Trimming cost V 4 bases and J 3 bases; bases outside gene matches: 9. CDR3 in amino acids: CASSSLPGQGHTGELFF. As DNA, the CDR3 is TGTGCCAGTAGTAGCCTTCCGGGACAGGGACACACCGGGGAGCTGTTTTTT.

The chain is built from TRBV7-9 and TRBJ2-5; 8 nucleotides align to TRBD1. This CDR3 is built from 14 residues. The V and J ends lost 7 bases and 4 bases, in that order; junction bases with no gene match: 8. Germline values: CDR1 SEHNR, CDR2 FQNEAQ (reference sequence). In DNA form, the CDR3 reads TGTGCCAGCACCGCGGACAGGGAGGCAGAGACCCAGTACTTC. Protein sequence: CASTADREAETQYF.

This clonotype has at least ten counts. The chain carries TRBV20-1 and TRBJ1-2; D may be TRBD1 (5 bases). CDR1 is DFQATT and CDR2 is SNEGSKA in the germline V gene (reference sequence). The CDR3 length is 15 residues. The CDR3 nucleotides read TGCATTTATGTCCTAGCCCCGGGACTGCGCTATGGCTACACCTTC. Amino acids: CIYVLAPGLRYGYTF.

The chain employs TRBV9 and TRBJ2-7, with TRBD2 matching 7 bases. The CDR3 consists of 15 residues. Per the germline V gene, CDR1 is SGDLS and CDR2 is YYNGEE. V lost 0 bases and J lost 3; bases outside the gene matches: 6. The CDR3 DNA reads TGTGCCAGCAGCGTAGGCGGGGGAGCATACTACGAGCAGTACTTC. Its protein product is CASSVGGGAYYEQYF.

The chain combines TRBV2 with TRBJ2-1, with TRBD1 matching over 11 bases. Germline CDR1 SNHLY, CDR2 FYNNEI. V lost 10 bases and J lost 6; bases outside the gene matches: 11. CDR3 size: 15 residues. CDR3 sequence reads: CANSEGTGGGNEQFF. The CDR3 bases are TGTGCCAACAGCGAGGGGACAGGGGGAGGCAATGAGCAGTTCTTC.

Details on this clonotype: A much larger clone sits a single nucleotide away, making a read error possible. The CDR3 DNA follows: TGTGCCAGCAGCACAGGGCGGACCGGGGAGCTGTTTTTT. It translates to CASSTGRTGELFF. The rearrangement links TRBV7-9 to TRBJ2-2; weak D call: TRBD1 (6 bases). The CDR3 length is 13 residues. Germline V gene lookup returns CDR1 SEHNR and CDR2 FQNEAQ (reference sequence). V was trimmed by 5 bases and J by 5 bases, leaving 9 bases between them.

Remarks on this clonotype: It may be a read error: a sequence one base away is much more abundant. The V gene is TRBV19, the J gene TRBJ1-1; D gene unclear. The germline V and J ends were trimmed by 7 bases and 0 bases, with 12 bases remaining between them. The CDR3 consists of 14 residues. The V gene's germline CDR1 is LNHDA and CDR2 SQIVND (reference sequence). CDR3 sequence: CASTPVLMNTEAFF. The DNA of the CDR3 is TGTGCCAGTACTCCCGTCCTTATGAACACTGAAGCTTTCTTT.

Ten or more counts support this clonotype. V gene TRBV24-1 combines with J gene TRBJ1-6; D call uncertain. This CDR3 is 15 amino acids long. Germline V lookup: CDR1 KGHDR, CDR2 SFDVKD. Trimming left V 0 bases short and J 6 bases short, with 8 bases between. The CDR3 spells CATSDLHPANSPLHF. CDR3 coding DNA: TGTGCCACCAGTGATTTGCACCCAGCTAATTCACCCCTCCACTTT.

This clonotype was detected only a few times. The J gene is TRBJ1-4, the V gene TRBV20-1; D might be TRBD1 (6 bases). From germline, CDR1 is DFQATT and CDR2 SNEGSKA (reference sequence). V was shortened by 5 bases and J by 4 bases, with 8 bases between the two germline ends. The CDR3 has 12 residues. The CDR3 region is CSAEDSNEKLFF. DNA for the CDR3: TGCAGTGCTGAGGACAGTAATGAAAAACTGTTTTTT.

The CDR3 DNA reads as TGTGCCAGCAGCTTCCCCGGACGGGGGGCCTACGAGCAGTACTTC. Translated, it gives CASSFPGRGAYEQYF. This chain links TRBV7-6 with TRBJ2-7; 7 bases fit TRBD2. Germline values: CDR1 SGHVS, CDR2 FNYEAQ. The ends lost 3 bases at V and 2 bases at J; junction bases unmatched: 7. This CDR3 is built from 15 residues. Full variable domain (missing parts from reference TRBV7-6 and TRBJ2-7): GAGVSQSPRYKVTKRGQDVALRCDPISGHVSLYWYRQALGQGPEFLTYFNYEAQQDKSGLPNDRFSAERPEGSISTLTIQRTEQRDSAMYRCASSFPGRGAYEQYFGPGTRLTVT.

On this clonotype: A read error may produce the germline difference seen at one junction end. The chain uses TRBV20-1 and TRBJ2-7, with D perhaps TRBD1 (6 bases). CDR1 DFQATT and CDR2 SNEGSKA come from the germline V gene (reference sequence). This CDR3 region has 13 residues. The CDR3 is CSAPKDSSYGQYF. In nucleotides, the CDR3 is TGCAGTGCTCCTAAGGACAGCTCCTACGGGCAGTACTTC.

The chain uses TRBV11-1 and TRBJ2-5; 7 bases align to TRBD1. CDR3 size: 15 residues. V was pared by 4 bases and J by 2 bases, with 7 bases of the junction left unmatched. Germline V gene lookup returns CDR1 SGHAT and CDR2 FQDESV (reference sequence). The CDR3 DNA reads as TGTGCCAGCAGCTCCCCGACAGGGTTACAAGAGACCCAGTACTTC. Protein product: CASSSPTGLQETQYF.

Many counts were recorded for this clonotype. The V and J genes are TRBV10-3 and TRBJ1-6; D not certain. The CDR3 is made up of 16 amino acids. Trimming pared 5 bases from V and 3 bases from J, leaving 14 bases between. Germline V CDR1 and CDR2: ENHRY, SYGVKD. The CDR3 region has the DNA TGTGCCATCAGTAGTAAAAGCGACGGCTATAATTCACCCCTCCACTTT. Translation gives CAISSKSDGYNSPLHF.

This clonotype was observed at least ten times. The chain employs TRBV19 and TRBJ1-6; no clear D gene. CDR1 and CDR2 (germline): LNHDA, SQIVND (reference sequence). The length of the CDR3 is 15 residues. Trimming cost V 1 base and J 0 bases, with 4 bases left between them. CDR3: CASSIGRSYNSPLHF. The CDR3 DNA follows: TGTGCCAGTAGTATAGGGCGCTCCTATAATTCACCCCTCCACTTT.

This clonotype was found many times. The chain employs TRBV20-1 and TRBJ1-3; 7 nucleotides line up with TRBD1. V lost 6 bases and J lost 4; bases outside the gene matches: 15. CDR1 DFQATT and CDR2 SNEGSKA come from the germline V gene (reference sequence). The CDR3 has 16 residues. As DNA, the CDR3 is TGCAGTGCATCCGGGGGACAGCCCCTCTTCGGAAACACCATATATTTT. Translating gives CSASGGQPLFGNTIYF.

A few counts support this clonotype. V usage is TRBV20-1 and J usage is TRBJ2-1; TRBD2 matches 8 bases. Germline CDR1 DFQATT, CDR2 SNEGSKA (reference sequence). This CDR3 contains 17 residues. J gave up 0 bases and V 0 bases, and 7 bases lay outside the gene matches. The CDR3 is CSARESVSGSSYNEQFF. CDR3 coding DNA: TGCAGTGCTAGAGAGTCTGTAAGCGGGAGCTCCTACAATGAGCAGTTCTTC.